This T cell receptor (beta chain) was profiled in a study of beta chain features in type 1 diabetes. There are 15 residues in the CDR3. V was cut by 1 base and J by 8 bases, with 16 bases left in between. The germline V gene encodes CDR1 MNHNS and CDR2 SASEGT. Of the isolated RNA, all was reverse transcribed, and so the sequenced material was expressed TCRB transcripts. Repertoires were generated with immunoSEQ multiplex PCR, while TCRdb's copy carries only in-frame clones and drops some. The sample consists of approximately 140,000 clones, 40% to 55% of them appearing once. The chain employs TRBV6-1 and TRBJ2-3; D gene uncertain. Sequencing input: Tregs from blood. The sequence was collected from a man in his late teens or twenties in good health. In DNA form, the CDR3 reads TGTGCCAGCAGTGAAGGAAGAAGCATAGGCGGTACGCAGTATTTT. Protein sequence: CASSEGRSIGGTQYF.